The 22 T cell receptor beta chains in this list originate from one sample, sequenced in a study of T cell repertoires in cytomegalovirus infection. The antigens of these receptors remain unknown. TCRdb analysed the reads with MiXCR anew, one entry per CDR3 protein. The sample shows around 900,000 distinct CDR3 sequences, less than 40% of them seen only once. The material was cultured CD8+ T cells from PBMCs, obtained from culture after CMV antigen stimulation. These receptors all stem from a human donor in good health (CMV status not recorded). Some clones in this sample may be carry-over from other donors' samples.

This clonotype was found a few times. The chain couples TRBV7-2 to TRBJ1-2, with a weak D call TRBD1 (6 bases). The germline V gene encodes CDR1 SGHTA and CDR2 FQGNSA. The CDR3 is made up of 17 amino acids. The ends were cut back, 1 base at V and 3 bases at J, with 18 bases in the middle. CDR3 sequence (DNA): TGTGCCAGCAGCTTAGATTGGGGGGCCAGAATGTACTATGGCTACACCTTC. Translation gives CASSLDWGARMYYGYTF.

This chain uses TRBV27 with TRBJ2-1; perhaps TRBD2 as D (7 bases). Between the trimmed V and J ends, which lost 5 bases and 8 bases, there was a span of 13 bases. The CDR3 covers 13 residues. Germline assignment: CDR1 MNHEY and CDR2 SMNVEV (reference sequence). CDR3: CASSPGGPHEQFF. In DNA form, the CDR3 reads TGTGCCAGCAGTCCGGGGGGCCCCCATGAGCAGTTCTTC.

This clonotype was picked up a small number of times. The chain links TRBV4-1 to TRBJ1-1; D is possibly TRBD1 (5 bases). V was shortened by 3 bases and J by 4 bases, with 9 bases between the two germline ends. Germline CDR1 is MGHRA and CDR2 is YSYEKL. The CDR3 contains 13 residues. The DNA for the CDR3 is TGCGCCAGCAGCCATGGGAGGGGCACTGAAGCTTTCTTT. Its protein is CASSHGRGTEAFF.

This clonotype was seen a few times. The CDR3 is CASSFGYWQGADTQYF. For the CDR3, the DNA is TGTGCCAGCAGTTTCGGTTATTGGCAGGGGGCAGATACGCAGTATTTT. V usage is TRBV12-3 or TRBV12-4 and J usage is TRBJ2-3; TRBD1 agrees at 7 bases. J was trimmed by 4 bases and V by 3 bases; bases with no gene match: 10. The CDR3 consists of 16 residues.

The J gene is TRBJ1-1, the V gene TRBV27; 10 positions match TRBD1. CDR1 and CDR2 (germline): MNHEY, SMNVEV (reference sequence). Trimming at V came to 6 bases and at J to 7 bases, leaving 5 bases not matched to a gene. The CDR3 has 13 residues. CDR3 bases: TGTGCCAGCAGCCGACAGGGGGCAAATGAAGCTTTCTTT. Translating it yields CASSRQGANEAFF.

This clonotype has more than one count but fewer than ten. The chain combines TRBV6-2 or TRBV6-3 with TRBJ2-7, with TRBD1 matching over 8 bases. After removal of 10 bases from V and 2 bases from J, the junction contained 7 bases not matched to a gene. Per the germline V gene, CDR1 is MNHEY and CDR2 is SVGEGT. This CDR3 spans 13 amino acids. This chain's CDR3 is CATEGQDTYEQYV. The CDR3 coding sequence is TGTGCCACCGAGGGACAGGATACCTACGAGCAGTACGTC.

The chain carries TRBV7-9 and TRBJ1-4; D is possibly TRBD1 (6 bases). Between the trimmed V and J ends, which lost 5 bases and 11 bases, there was a span of 12 bases. This CDR3 has 12 amino acids. The germline V gene has CDR1 SEHNR and CDR2 FQNEAQ (reference sequence). The CDR3 sequence: CASSLSGQKLFF. CDR3 DNA sequence: TGTGCCAGCAGCCTAAGCGGACAGAAACTGTTTTTT.

The J gene is TRBJ2-3, the V gene TRBV28; D is unclear. This CDR3 is built from 14 residues. V was pared by 5 bases and J by 3 bases, with 12 bases between. Germline lookup yields CDR1 MDHEN and CDR2 SYDVKM. The CDR3, as DNA: TGTGCCAGCAGTGCGCTCCGGGTGACAGATACGCAGTATTTT. Protein: CASSALRVTDTQYF. The entire variable domain, with the rest obtained from reference TRBV28 and TRBJ2-3, is as follows: DVKVTQSSRYLVKRTGEKVFLECVQDMDHENMFWYRQDPGLGLRLIYFSYDVKMKEKGDIPEGYSVSREKKERFSLILESASTNQTSMYLCASSALRVTDTQYFGPGTRLTVL.

The J gene is TRBJ1-5, the V gene TRBV28, with 9 nucleotides matching TRBD1. Per germline, CDR1 MDHEN and CDR2 SYDVKM. The CDR3 length is 15 residues. Trimming cost V 5 bases and J 7 bases; bases outside gene matches: 9. CDR3 coding DNA: TGTGCCAGCAGTCCCGGGACAGGGATGTGGCAGCCCCAGCATTTT. Protein sequence: CASSPGTGMWQPQHF.

The genes are TRBV9 and TRBJ1-6; D is possibly TRBD1 (5 bases). Germline V gene lookup returns CDR1 SGDLS and CDR2 YYNGEE. V was pared by 2 bases and J by 8 bases, with 11 bases between. The CDR3 loop spans 14 amino acids. The CDR3 DNA is TGTGCCAGCAGCGTCCAGGGTCGGCATTCACCCCTCCACTTT. Translating it yields CASSVQGRHSPLHF.

This clonotype was counted many times. The chain employs TRBV6-1 and TRBJ2-1, with 11 bases lining up with TRBD2. With V trimmed by 5 bases and J by 5 bases, 8 bases remained unmatched. This CDR3 is built from 16 residues. From germline, CDR1 is MNHNS and CDR2 SASEGT. CDR3 sequence reads: CASSLLAGALDNEQFF. CDR3 DNA: TGTGCCAGCAGTTTACTAGCGGGGGCGCTCGACAATGAGCAGTTCTTC.

This clonotype was counted a few times. The rearrangement links TRBV18 to TRBJ1-2; D not certain. The V gene lost 2 bases and the J gene lost 8 bases, with 12 bases spanning the gap. The CDR3 length is 13 residues. CDR1 and CDR2 (germline): KGHSH, LQKENI. The CDR3: CASSPLRTDGYTF. In DNA form, the CDR3 reads TGTGCCAGCTCACCATTGCGAACGGACGGCTACACCTTC.

In its sample, this clonotype was seen a few times. The chain links TRBV5-4 to TRBJ2-1; 8 bases agree with TRBD2. The trim removed 3 bases at V and 5 bases at J, leaving 10 bases unmatched. CDR3 length: 16 residues. Germline CDR1 SGHNT, CDR2 YYREEE (reference sequence). CDR3 in DNA: TGTGCCAGCAGCTGGAGGGCTAGCGGGCCGCACAATGAGCAGTTCTTC. Protein product: CASSWRASGPHNEQFF.

The chain recombines TRBV15 with TRBJ2-3, with a possible D match to TRBD1 (5 bases). The ends were cut back, 3 bases at V and 5 bases at J, with 12 bases in the middle. Germline CDR1 and CDR2: LNHNV and YYDKDF (reference sequence). The CDR3 loop spans 14 amino acids. The CDR3 here is CATSSVQGRDTQYF. The CDR3 DNA follows: TGTGCCACCAGCAGCGTTCAGGGAAGAGATACGCAGTATTTT.

This rearrangement joins TRBV6-6 to TRBJ1-2; TRBD1 agrees at 7 bases. CDR3 length: 15 amino acids. Germline CDR1 MNHNY, CDR2 SVGAGI (reference sequence). The V gene end was trimmed by 0 bases and the J gene end by 3 bases; junction bases not matched to a gene: 4. The CDR3 region has the DNA TGTGCCAGCAGTTACTCGGGACAGCGAGACTATGGCTACACCTTC. Protein product: CASSYSGQRDYGYTF.

A few counts support this clonotype. The chain links TRBV4-3 to TRBJ2-1; 8 nucleotides agree with TRBD2. With V trimmed by 5 bases and J by 4 bases, 7 bases remained unmatched. CDR3 size: 15 residues. From germline, CDR1 is LGHNA and CDR2 YSLEER. CDR3 in DNA: TGCGCCAGCAGCATCTCTAGCGGGTTTTACAATGAGCAGTTCTTC. Translation: CASSISSGFYNEQFF.

This chain connects TRBV9 to TRBJ2-2; TRBD1 is a possible D gene (6 bases). Germline loops: CDR1 SGDLS, CDR2 YYNGEE. The germline V and J ends were trimmed by 1 base and 3 bases, with 16 bases remaining between them. The CDR3 is 17 residues long. The CDR3 here is CASSVMGASTYTGELFF. The CDR3 region has the DNA TGTGCCAGCAGCGTAATGGGGGCGAGCACTTACACCGGGGAGCTGTTTTTT. Together with reference TRBV9 and TRBJ2-2, the CDR3 gives the full variable domain: DSGVTQTPKHLITATGQRVTLRCSPRSGDLSVYWYQQSLDQGLQFLIQYYNGEERAKGNILERFSAQQFPDLHSELNLSSLELGDSALYFCASSVMGASTYTGELFFGEGSRLTVL.

CDR3 DNA: TGTGCCAGCAGCCAGCGGGGGATGTCCTACGAGCAGTACGTC. Its protein product is CASSQRGMSYEQYV. This chain uses TRBV14 with TRBJ2-7; TRBD2 matches at 7 bases. From germline, CDR1 is SGHDN and CDR2 FVKESK. V was pared by 3 bases and J by 1 base, with 3 bases of the junction left unmatched. The CDR3 has 14 amino acids.

The chain combines TRBV6-2 or TRBV6-3 with TRBJ1-5; D is unresolved. The germline CDR1 and CDR2 sequences are MNHEY and SVGEGT. V dropped 2 bases and J dropped 1 base, with 9 bases sitting between them. This CDR3 is built from 15 residues. For the CDR3, the DNA is TGTGCCAGCAGTTACAGGCCCGGGAGCAATCAGCCCCAGCATTTT. Protein sequence: CASSYRPGSNQPQHF.

This clonotype is medium-sized. This sequence joins TRBV6-1 and TRBJ2-2; 12 bases are a match to TRBD2. This CDR3 comprises 13 residues. Germline V gene lookup returns CDR1 MNHNS and CDR2 SASEGT. The trim removed 11 bases at V and 6 bases at J, leaving 4 bases unmatched. DNA for the CDR3: TGTGCCTCCACTAGCGGGGGGCCCGGGGAGCTGTTTTTT. It specifies CASTSGGPGELFF.

This clonotype was seen a handful of times. The V and J genes are TRBV20-1 and TRBJ1-2, with a weak D call TRBD1 (5 bases). Germline assignment: CDR1 DFQATT and CDR2 SNEGSKA (reference sequence). This CDR3 region has 15 residues. The V and J ends lost 6 bases and 5 bases respectively, with 22 bases between them. The CDR3 DNA reads as TGCAGTGCCCCGTATGCCAGTACAGGACGGTATGGCTACACCTTC. Translation gives CSAPYASTGRYGYTF.

The V call is TRBV25-1, the J call TRBJ2-5; TRBD2 matches at 12 bases. The V segment lost 8 bases and the J segment 5 bases; nucleotides outside the gene matches: 9. This CDR3 spans 15 amino acids. Looked up from germline, CDR1 is MGHDK and CDR2 is SYGVNS. CDR3: CASGIGLAGRETQYF. DNA of the CDR3: TGTGCCAGCGGTATCGGACTAGCGGGGAGGGAGACCCAGTACTTC. Based on the CDR3 plus reference TRBV25-1 and TRBJ2-5, the full variable domain is EADIYQTPRYLVIGTGKKITLECSQTMGHDKMYWYQQDPGMELHLIHYSYGVNSTEKGDLSSESTVSRIRTEHFPLTLESARPSHTSQYLCASGIGLAGRETQYFGPGTRLLVL.